This T cell receptor beta chain was retrieved from a study of CD4 T cells in relation to SARS-CoV-2 and coronaviruses. CDR1 and CDR2 from the germline V gene are SQVTM and ANQGSEA. The CDR3 is 13 amino acids. With 2 bases removed from V and 7 bases from J, the gap between germline ends came to 12 bases. The unexposed donors gave CD4+ T cells in about 2010-2019, prior to COVID-19. Isolation of CD4+ T cells took place after about 9 days in culture. Unexposed-donor CD4+ T cells were probed with SARS-CoV-2 S/N and four cold-coronavirus spikes, cells permitting. On days 3 and 7, cultures got half fresh IL-2 medium. Regarding this clone: What it binds is unknown.

Sequencing was performed with immunoSEQ multiplex PCR; in TCRdb, only in-frame clones are kept and a portion is missing. The data hold 10,000 or so clones, with 84% observed a single time. The sequence derives from a human donor in good health. The sample taken for sequencing was CD4+ T cells from PBMCs, cultured in vitro. The genes are TRBV29-1 and TRBJ2-1; perhaps TRBD2 as D (6 bases). The CDR3 DNA reads as TGCAGCGTTGAATCGGAGGGATTAAATGAGCAGTTCTTC. This translates into CSVESEGLNEQFF.